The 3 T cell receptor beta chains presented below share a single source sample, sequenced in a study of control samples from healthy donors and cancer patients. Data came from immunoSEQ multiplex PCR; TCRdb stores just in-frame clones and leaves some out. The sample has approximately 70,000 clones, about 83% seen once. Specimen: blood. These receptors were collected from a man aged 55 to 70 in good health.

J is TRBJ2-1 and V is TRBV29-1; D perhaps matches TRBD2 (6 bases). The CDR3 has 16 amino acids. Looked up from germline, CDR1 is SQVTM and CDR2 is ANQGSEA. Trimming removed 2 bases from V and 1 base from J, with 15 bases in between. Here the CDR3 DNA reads TGCAGCGTTGAAAAAGACGGGGACTGGTCCTACAATGAGCAGTTCTTC. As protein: CSVEKDGDWSYNEQFF.

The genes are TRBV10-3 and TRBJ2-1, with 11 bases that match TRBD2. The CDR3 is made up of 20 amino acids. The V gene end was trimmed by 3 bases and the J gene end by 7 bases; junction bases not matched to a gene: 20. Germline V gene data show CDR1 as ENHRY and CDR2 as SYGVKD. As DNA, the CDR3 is TGTGCCATCAGTGAAGGCAAGGTAGTAGCGGGAGGGCCTTACGGGAATGAGCAGTTCTTC. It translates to CAISEGKVVAGGPYGNEQFF.

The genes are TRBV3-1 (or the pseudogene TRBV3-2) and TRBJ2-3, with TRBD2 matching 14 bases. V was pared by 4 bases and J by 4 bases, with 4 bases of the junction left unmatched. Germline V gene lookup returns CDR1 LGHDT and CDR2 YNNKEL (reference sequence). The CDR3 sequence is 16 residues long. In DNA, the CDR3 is TGTGCCAGCAGCCCTCGGACTAGCGGGAGGTCAGATACGCAGTATTTT. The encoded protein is CASSPRTSGRSDTQYF.